This note documents a single TCR beta chain sequence. The data originate from a study of blood T cell repertoires in COVID-19. Study summary: The United States, Italy and Spain were the sources of the acute and convalescent COVID-19 samples. T cells, B-cell-depleted T cells, or PBMCs supplied cDNA or gDNA.

Authors' methods: The authors estimated nucleated cell counts from reference gene primer amplification. The protocol was immunoSEQ multiplex PCR, while the TCRdb copy is restricted to in-frame clones and leaves out a portion. The V and J calls and the clone size are those of that table, but D and trimming were determined from the DNA. Of over 150,000 clones listed, 84% are singletons. Germline-derived CDR1 and CDR2 are KGHSH and LQKENI. Trimming left V 2 bases short and J 4 bases short, with 8 bases between. The CDR3 runs to 13 residues. This clonotype was sampled from a human donor in a cohort sampled during active COVID-19. This chain uses TRBV18 with TRBJ1-1; D unresolved. Specimen: peripheral blood. The CDR3 nucleotides are TGTGCCAGCTCACCAATCGGCGGCACTGAAGCTTTCTTT. Amino acid sequence: CASSPIGGTEAFF.